This T cell receptor beta chain came from a study of beta chain features in type 1 diabetes. CDR1 is MNHNY and CDR2 is SVGAGI in the germline V gene (reference sequence). The CDR3 is 15 residues long. Trimming removed 2 bases at V and 1 base at J, with 8 bases between. Since all of the isolated RNA was reverse transcribed, expressed TCRB transcripts were what got sequenced. Assay: immunoSEQ multiplex PCR; the TCRdb copy retains only in-frame clones and omits some. This repertoire shows 680,000 or so clones, around an eighth found once; its top ten account for about 0.02%. Study-wide results and limits: Shorter TCRB CDR3s, moderately but significantly so, marked every one of the four CD4+ subsets in Type 1 diabetes patients.

About this clone itself: Its antigen is not known.

The V gene is TRBV6-6, the J gene TRBJ2-2; perhaps TRBD2 as D (6 bases). The TCR comes from a man younger than 35 with type 1 diabetes. The sample was naive CD4+ T cells from blood. CDR3 protein: CASSYRGGNTGELFF. The CDR3 coding sequence is TGTGCCAGCAGTTACAGGGGAGGGAACACCGGGGAGCTGTTTTTT.